This T cell receptor (beta chain) was sequenced for a study of regulatory and conventional T cells in RAG deficiency. Study-level results: Patient subsets had shorter CDR3s; Omenn Treg-Tconv overlap exceeded 75%. Treg unique TCR beta sequences were about 100-fold fewer in Omenn syndrome and CID/AS patients than controls.

The sorted conventional CD4+ T cells were CD25-low and CD127-high, with genomic DNA sequenced. Clones were sequenced by immunoSEQ multiplex PCR, and TCRdb holds only the in-frame ones, with some missing. This table has 25,000 to 35,000 clones, roughly 96% appearing once. Concerning this clone itself: Its antigen remains unknown.

The trim removed 3 bases at V and 8 bases at J, leaving 13 bases unmatched. Germline V gives CDR1 WNHNN, CDR2 SYGVQD (reference sequence). The CDR3 is 16 residues long. Separately, the same data were catalogued under a study of regulatory T cells. That source reports: The primer mix had 52 TRBV and 13 TRBJ primers. Regulatory T cells showed the strongest V-J pair restriction and V/J gene skewing among patient repertoires.

This sequence was found in a human donor in good health. Sequenced: CD25- CD4+ T cells sorted from blood. V is TRBV10-1 and J is TRBJ2-1, with 7 nucleotides matching TRBD2. CDR3 amino acids: CASSDPTPSGVDEQFF. The CDR3 DNA reads TGCGCCAGCAGTGACCCTACCCCGAGCGGGGTCGATGAGCAGTTCTTC.